One and the same sample provided the 27 T cell receptor beta chains below, sequenced in a study of T cell responses to AZD1222 COVID-19 vaccine. The protocol was immunoSEQ multiplex PCR, while the TCRdb copy is restricted to in-frame clones and leaves out a portion. The sample yields 77,000 or so clones, 75% to 95% seen once. Sequences were derived from peripheral blood, sampled 28 days after the second AZD1222 dose. The receptors stem from an adult who received the AZD1222 COVID-19 vaccine.

V usage is TRBV24-1 and J usage is TRBJ1-5; D unresolved. Trimming removed 4 bases from V and 4 bases from J, with 4 bases in between. The CDR3 has 12 amino acids. CDR1 and CDR2 (germline): KGHDR, SFDVKD. The CDR3 coding sequence is TGTGCCACCAGTGACCTAAATCAGCCCCAGCATTTT. This sequence encodes CATSDLNQPQHF.

V is TRBV6-5 and J is TRBJ1-2; D not certain. The CDR3 contains 16 residues. The V gene lost 0 bases and the J gene lost 8 bases, with 19 bases spanning the gap. In germline, CDR1 is MNHEY, CDR2 SVGAGI. CDR3 nucleotide sequence: TGTGCCAGCAGTTACTCCGGCGCAGAGACACGCCTGGGCTACACCTTC. Amino acid sequence: CASSYSGAETRLGYTF.

CDR3 protein: CSAVLLSQYF. The CDR3 nucleotides read TGCAGTGCCGTGCTTCTCTCCCAGTACTTC. This chain joins TRBV20-1 and TRBJ2-5; D not resolved. Germline assignment: CDR1 DFQATT and CDR2 SNEGSKA (reference sequence). The V end was cut by 6 bases, the J end by 9 bases, with 11 bases between. The CDR3 extends over 10 amino acids.

The rearrangement uses TRBV28 and TRBJ2-3; D is undetermined. The CDR3 length is 13 residues. Trimming removed 5 bases at V and 7 bases at J, with 13 bases between. Looked up from germline, CDR1 is MDHEN and CDR2 is SYDVKM. The CDR3 nucleotides are TGTGCCAGCAGTACCCCGCCTTTTAATACGCAGTATTTT. Translating it yields CASSTPPFNTQYF.

This chain uses TRBV5-1 with TRBJ1-5, with TRBD1 identical over 8 bases. The V gene end was trimmed by 2 bases and the J gene end by 2 bases; junction bases not matched to a gene: 6. Per the germline V gene, CDR1 is SGHRS and CDR2 is YFSETQ. The CDR3 is made up of 16 amino acids. DNA of the CDR3: TGCGCCAGCAGCTTCCTACAGGGGGGGGGCAATCAGCCCCAGCATTTT. The encoded protein is CASSFLQGGGNQPQHF.

This clone was seen just once. The rearrangement joins TRBV2 to TRBJ2-3; TRBD1 or TRBD2 may be the D gene (5 bases each). V lost 6 bases, J lost 2 bases, and 12 bases lay in between. The CDR3 covers 14 residues. CDR1 SNHLY and CDR2 FYNNEI come from the germline V gene. The CDR3 protein is CASRLGPSTDTQYF. In nucleotides, the CDR3 is TGTGCCAGCAGATTGGGACCTTCCACAGATACGCAGTATTTT.

The J gene is TRBJ2-7, the V gene TRBV28; D is unclear. Germline assignment: CDR1 MDHEN and CDR2 SYDVKM. V gave up 5 bases and J gave up 1 base, with 9 bases separating them. CDR3 length equals 13 residues. CDR3 nucleotides: TGTGCCAGCAGTCGGGTCCCATCCTACGAGCAGTACTTC. This encodes CASSRVPSYEQYF.

The V call is TRBV11-2, the J call TRBJ1-2, with D maybe TRBD1 (6 bases). Trimming took 4 bases from V and 7 from J, leaving 13 bases between them. CDR1 is SGHAT and CDR2 is FQNNGV in the germline V gene. The CDR3 totals 13 residues. The CDR3 coding sequence is TGTGCCAGCAGCTCAGGGGCAGGGACTGGCTACACCTTC. Protein product: CASSSGAGTGYTF.

The V gene is TRBV21-1, the J gene TRBJ1-4. TRBV21-1 is deemed a pseudogene. This CDR3 has 12 residues. In DNA, the CDR3 is TGTGCCAGCAGCAGACCCATGGGAAAACTGTTTTTT. It yields the protein CASSRPMGKLFF.

The chain joins TRBV6-5 to TRBJ2-6, with D unresolved. Germline values: CDR1 MNHEY, CDR2 SVGAGI. The CDR3 has 16 residues. The V and J ends lost 2 bases and 1 base respectively, with 9 bases between them. The CDR3 sequence: CASSYPLASGANVLTF. CDR3 in DNA: TGTGCCAGCAGTTACCCCCTGGCATCTGGGGCCAACGTCCTGACTTTC.

The table lists this clone with a count of one. As DNA, the CDR3 is TGCGCCAGCAGCTTGCGAGGGAATGTTGCAACTAATGAAAAACTGTTTTTT. Its protein is CASSLRGNVATNEKLFF. This sequence joins TRBV5-1 and TRBJ1-4; D gene unclear. Germline assignment: CDR1 SGHRS and CDR2 YFSETQ. This CDR3 region has 17 residues. Deletions cut 1 base from V and 0 bases from J, with 13 bases between.

This clone was found once. V and J are TRBV27 and TRBJ1-2; 8 positions match TRBD1. Germline CDR1 and CDR2: MNHEY and SMNVEV (reference sequence). This CDR3 region has 13 residues. V lost 6 bases to trimming and J lost 6 bases; unmatched junction nucleotides: 6. The CDR3 nucleotides read TGTGCCAGCAGGGAGCAGGGGGCGCATGGCTACACCTTC. It yields the protein CASREQGAHGYTF.

The gene calls are TRBV10-2 and TRBJ2-2, with D possibly being TRBD2 (6 bases). Germline values: CDR1 WSHSY, CDR2 SAAADI. The CDR3 runs to 14 residues. The ends were cut back, 5 bases at V and 1 base at J, with 8 bases in the middle. This chain's CDR3 is CASSWRENTGELFF. CDR3 nucleotide sequence: TGCGCCAGCAGTTGGCGGGAGAACACCGGGGAGCTGTTTTTT.

The chain is built from TRBV7-8 and TRBJ1-5; 7 bases fit TRBD1. V lost 5 bases to trimming and J lost 3 bases; unmatched junction nucleotides: 7. Germline V gene lookup returns CDR1 SGHVS and CDR2 FQNEAQ. The CDR3 length is 15 residues. CDR3 in DNA: TGTGCCAGCAGCCCGCAAGGGACAGACAATCAGCCCCAGCATTTT. Residues: CASSPQGTDNQPQHF.

This sequence joins TRBV2 and TRBJ2-2; D may be TRBD2 (5 bases). The ends were cut back, 6 bases at V and 0 bases at J, with 11 bases in the middle. CDR1 is SNHLY and CDR2 is FYNNEI in the germline V gene. The CDR3 has 15 amino acids. The CDR3 coding sequence is TGTGCCAGCAGCAGCAGACTAACGAACACCGGGGAGCTGTTTTTT. Protein: CASSSRLTNTGELFF.

The chain recombines TRBV9 with TRBJ2-7; D ambiguous. The CDR3 consists of 12 residues. Between the trimmed V and J ends, which lost 3 bases and 0 bases, there was a span of 4 bases. In germline, CDR1 is SGDLS, CDR2 YYNGEE. Here the CDR3 DNA reads TGTGCCAGCAGCGGGGACTCCTACGAGCAGTACTTC. This translates into CASSGDSYEQYF. The variable domain in full, with the rest retrieved from reference TRBV9 and TRBJ2-7, is DSGVTQTPKHLITATGQRVTLRCSPRSGDLSVYWYQQSLDQGLQFLIQYYNGEERAKGNILERFSAQQFPDLHSELNLSSLELGDSALYFCASSGDSYEQYFGPGTRLTVT.

The genes are TRBV3-1 (or the pseudogene TRBV3-2) and TRBJ1-1; possible D gene TRBD1, 6 bases. CDR3 length: 15 amino acids. V lost 7 bases to trimming and J lost 0 bases, with 15 bases between them. Germline loops: CDR1 LGHDT, CDR2 YNNKEL (reference sequence). The DNA of the CDR3 is TGTGCCAGCACCCCAAGTGGGGGCTTGAACACTGAAGCTTTCTTT. This encodes CASTPSGGLNTEAFF.

The rearrangement uses TRBV28 and TRBJ2-6; D uncertain. Germline V gene sequence: CDR1 MDHEN, CDR2 SYDVKM. This CDR3 is built from 16 residues. V was pared by 6 bases and J by 0 bases, with 12 bases between. This CDR3 is CASSPLLSSGANVLTF. The CDR3 DNA sequence: TGTGCCAGCAGCCCCCTACTTAGCTCTGGGGCCAACGTCCTGACTTTC.

The chain joins TRBV27 to TRBJ1-1, with D perhaps TRBD1 (5 bases). Germline values: CDR1 MNHEY, CDR2 SMNVEV (reference sequence). Trimming removed 6 bases at V and 3 bases at J, with 20 bases between. This CDR3 spans 16 amino acids. CDR3 residues: CASRSRPGREDTEAFF. The DNA for the CDR3 is TGTGCCAGCAGGTCCCGTCCTGGCAGGGAGGACACTGAAGCTTTCTTT.

This chain connects TRBV7-9 to TRBJ1-6; D remains ambiguous. The CDR3 covers 14 residues. Trimming cost V 3 bases and J 6 bases, with 9 bases left between them. Germline-derived CDR1 and CDR2 are SEHNR and FQNEAQ (reference sequence). In DNA, the CDR3 is TGTGCCAGCAGCTTTGGGCAGATTAATTCACCCCTCCACTTT. It is translated as CASSFGQINSPLHF.

The chain combines TRBV18 with TRBJ2-2; D is perhaps TRBD2 (6 bases). The CDR3 is 16 residues long. CDR1 and CDR2 from the germline V gene are KGHSH and LQKENI. Trimming pared 3 bases from V and 2 bases from J, leaving 13 bases between. CDR3 sequence (DNA): TGTGCCAGCTCACCCTTAATGGGACTCAACACCGGGGAGCTGTTTTTT. This gives the protein CASSPLMGLNTGELFF.

The chain uses TRBV3-1 (or the pseudogene TRBV3-2) and TRBJ1-1, with 8 positions matching TRBD1. Germline V lookup: CDR1 LGHDT, CDR2 YNNKEL (reference sequence). V shed 6 bases and J 1 base; nucleotides not matched to a gene: 7. The CDR3 extends over 15 amino acids. CDR3 protein: CASSRTGTGNTEAFF. The CDR3 DNA follows: TGTGCCAGCAGTCGAACCGGGACAGGGAACACTGAAGCTTTCTTT.

This clone was seen just once. The chain couples TRBV7-2 to TRBJ2-5; tentatively, D is TRBD2 (6 bases). The V end lost 5 bases, the J end lost 0 bases, and 22 bases lay between the germline ends. The CDR3 length is 18 residues. The germline gives CDR1 SGHTA, CDR2 FQGNSA. This CDR3 is CASSPGRGKSRYQETQYF. The CDR3 region has the DNA TGTGCCAGCAGCCCCGGGAGAGGGAAGAGCAGGTACCAAGAGACCCAGTACTTC.

This clone has just one count. This sequence joins TRBV6-2 or TRBV6-3 and TRBJ2-5, with no clear D. Trimming took 0 bases from V and 2 from J, leaving 10 bases between them. CDR1 is MNHEY and CDR2 is SVGEGT in the germline V gene. The CDR3 loop spans 15 amino acids. The CDR3 protein is CASSYSSDEQETQYF. CDR3 in DNA: TGTGCCAGCAGTTACTCGAGCGACGAACAAGAGACCCAGTACTTC.

This clone is a singleton in its sample. This chain connects TRBV6-1 to TRBJ1-3; weak D call: TRBD1 (5 bases). Per germline, CDR1 MNHNS and CDR2 SASEGT. CDR3 length equals 15 residues. V was clipped by 0 bases and J by 2 bases, with 8 bases between them. This CDR3 is CASSEAGGTGNTIYF. The CDR3 DNA follows: TGTGCCAGCAGTGAAGCGGGGGGTACTGGAAACACCATATATTTT.

This sequence joins TRBV6-4 and TRBJ1-1; D is unclear. There are 13 residues in the CDR3. Looked up from germline, CDR1 is MRHNA and CDR2 is SNTAGT. V lost 4 bases and J 0 bases, leaving 6 bases between the germline ends. CDR3 nucleotide sequence: TGTGCCAGCAGTGTCAGTATGAACACTGAAGCTTTCTTT. Translating gives CASSVSMNTEAFF.

V usage is TRBV25-1 and J usage is TRBJ2-5; D not resolved. This CDR3 has 11 residues. Trimming shortened V by 6 bases and J by 5 bases, and 7 bases separated the two germline ends. Germline CDR1 MGHDK, CDR2 SYGVNS. CDR3 DNA: TGTGCCAGCAGCCCACGTGAGACCCAGTACTTC. Encoded protein: CASSPRETQYF.